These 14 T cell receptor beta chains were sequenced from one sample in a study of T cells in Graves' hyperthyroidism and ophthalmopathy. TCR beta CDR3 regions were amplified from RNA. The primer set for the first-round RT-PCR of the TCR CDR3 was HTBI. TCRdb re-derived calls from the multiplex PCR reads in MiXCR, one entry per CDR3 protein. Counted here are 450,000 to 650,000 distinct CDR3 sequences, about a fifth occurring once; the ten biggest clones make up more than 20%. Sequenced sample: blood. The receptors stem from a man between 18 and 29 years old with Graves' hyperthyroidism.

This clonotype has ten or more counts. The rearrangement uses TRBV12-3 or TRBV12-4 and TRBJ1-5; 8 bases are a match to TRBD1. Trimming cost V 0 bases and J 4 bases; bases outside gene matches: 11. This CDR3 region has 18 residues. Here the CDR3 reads CASSLAAGTGVSNQPQHF. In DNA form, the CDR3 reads TGTGCCAGCAGTTTAGCAGCAGGGACAGGTGTGAGTAATCAGCCCCAGCATTTT.

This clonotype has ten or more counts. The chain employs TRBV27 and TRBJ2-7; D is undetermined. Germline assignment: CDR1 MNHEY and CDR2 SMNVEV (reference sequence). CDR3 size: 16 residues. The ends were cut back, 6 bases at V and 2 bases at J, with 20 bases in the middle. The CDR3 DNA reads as TGTGCCAGCAGCGCCTTTGGGCCCCCGGATCCCTACGAGCAGTACTTC. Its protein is CASSAFGPPDPYEQYF.

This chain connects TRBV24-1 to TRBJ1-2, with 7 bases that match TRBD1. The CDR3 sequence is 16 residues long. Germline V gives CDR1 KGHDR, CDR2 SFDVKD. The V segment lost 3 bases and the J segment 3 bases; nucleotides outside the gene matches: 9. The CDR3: CATSDPGQEGHYGYTF. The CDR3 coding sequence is TGTGCCACCAGTGATCCCGGACAGGAAGGCCACTATGGCTACACCTTC.

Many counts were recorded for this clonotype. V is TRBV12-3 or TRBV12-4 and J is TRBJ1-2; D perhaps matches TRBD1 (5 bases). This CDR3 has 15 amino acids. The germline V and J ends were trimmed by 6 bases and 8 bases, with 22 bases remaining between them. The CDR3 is CASSPPRPQGRGYTF. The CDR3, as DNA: TGTGCCAGCAGCCCACCTAGGCCGCAGGGAAGGGGCTACACCTTC.

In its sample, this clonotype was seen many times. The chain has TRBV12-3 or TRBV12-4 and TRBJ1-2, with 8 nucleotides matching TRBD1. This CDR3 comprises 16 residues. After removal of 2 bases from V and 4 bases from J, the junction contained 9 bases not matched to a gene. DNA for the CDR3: TGTGCCAGCAGTTTAAGTTCTATTGGGACAGGCTATGGCTACACCTTC. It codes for CASSLSSIGTGYGYTF.

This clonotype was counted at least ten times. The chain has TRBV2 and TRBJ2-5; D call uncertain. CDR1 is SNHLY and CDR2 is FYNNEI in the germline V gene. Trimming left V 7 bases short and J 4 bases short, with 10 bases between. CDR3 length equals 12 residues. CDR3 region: CASNLGRETQYF. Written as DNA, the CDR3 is TGTGCCAGCAATCTCGGCCGAGAGACCCAGTACTTC.

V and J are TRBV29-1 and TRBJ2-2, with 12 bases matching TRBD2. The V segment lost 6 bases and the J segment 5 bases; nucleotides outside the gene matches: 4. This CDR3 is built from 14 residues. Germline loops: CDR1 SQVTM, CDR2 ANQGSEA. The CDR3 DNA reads TGCAGCGTGACTAGCGGGAGTGATACCGGGGAGCTGTTTTTT. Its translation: CSVTSGSDTGELFF.

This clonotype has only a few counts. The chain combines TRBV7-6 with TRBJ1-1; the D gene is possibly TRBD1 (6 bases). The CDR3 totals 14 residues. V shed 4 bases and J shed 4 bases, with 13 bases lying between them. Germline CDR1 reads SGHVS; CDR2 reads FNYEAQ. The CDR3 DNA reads TGTGCCAGCAGCTCGGACAGCTCATCCACTGAAGCTTTCTTT. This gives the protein CASSSDSSSTEAFF. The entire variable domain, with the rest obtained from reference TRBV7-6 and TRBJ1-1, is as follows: GAGVSQSPRYKVTKRGQDVALRCDPISGHVSLYWYRQALGQGPEFLTYFNYEAQQDKSGLPNDRFSAERPEGSISTLTIQRTEQRDSAMYRCASSSDSSSTEAFFGQGTRLTVV.

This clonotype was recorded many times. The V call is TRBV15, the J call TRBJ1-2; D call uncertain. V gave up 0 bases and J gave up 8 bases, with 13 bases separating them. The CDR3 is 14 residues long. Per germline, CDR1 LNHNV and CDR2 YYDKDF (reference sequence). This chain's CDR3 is CATSRDWNNGGYTF. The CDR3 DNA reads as TGTGCCACCAGCAGAGATTGGAACAACGGGGGCTACACCTTC.

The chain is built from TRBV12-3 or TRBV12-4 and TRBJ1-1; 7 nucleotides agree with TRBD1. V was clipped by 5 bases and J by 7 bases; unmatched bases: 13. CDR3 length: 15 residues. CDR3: CASSPRGQLNFEAFF. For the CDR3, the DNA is TGTGCCAGCAGTCCCAGGGGACAGCTCAACTTTGAAGCTTTCTTT.

The CDR3 loop reads CATSRAGFPNTEAFF. CDR3 sequence (DNA): TGTGCCACCAGCAGAGCAGGATTCCCGAACACTGAAGCTTTCTTT. V and J are TRBV15 and TRBJ1-1; the D is unclear. Germline V CDR1 and CDR2: LNHNV, YYDKDF (reference sequence). The CDR3 extends over 15 amino acids. Trimming removed 1 base at V and 1 base at J, with 10 bases between.

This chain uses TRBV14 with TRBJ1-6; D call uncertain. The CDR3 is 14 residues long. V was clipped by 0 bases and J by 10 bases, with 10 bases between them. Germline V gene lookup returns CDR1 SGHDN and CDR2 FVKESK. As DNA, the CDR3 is TGTGCCAGCAGCCAAGATTTTGGCAACTCACCCCTCCACTTT. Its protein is CASSQDFGNSPLHF. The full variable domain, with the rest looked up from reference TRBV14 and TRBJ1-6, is EAGVTQFPSHSVIEKGQTVTLRCDPISGHDNLYWYRRVMGKEIKFLLHFVKESKQDESGMPNNRFLAERTGGTYSTLKVQPAELEDSGVYFCASSQDFGNSPLHFGNGTRLTVT.

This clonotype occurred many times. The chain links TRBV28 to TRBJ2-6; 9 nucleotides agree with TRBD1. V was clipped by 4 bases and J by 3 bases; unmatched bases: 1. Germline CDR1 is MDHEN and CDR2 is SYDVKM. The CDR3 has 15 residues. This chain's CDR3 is CASSYRGLGANVLTF. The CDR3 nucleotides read TGTGCCAGCAGTTACAGGGGGCTTGGGGCCAACGTCCTGACTTTC.

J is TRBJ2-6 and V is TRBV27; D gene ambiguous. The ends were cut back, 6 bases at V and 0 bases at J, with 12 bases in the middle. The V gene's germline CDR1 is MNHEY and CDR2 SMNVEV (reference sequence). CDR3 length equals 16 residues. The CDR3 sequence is CASRLASFSGANVLTF. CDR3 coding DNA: TGTGCCAGCAGGTTGGCCTCCTTCTCTGGGGCCAACGTCCTGACTTTC.